The 20 T cell receptor beta chains given below trace back to one sample, sequenced in a study of T cell responses to AZD1222 COVID-19 vaccine. This table comes from immunoSEQ multiplex PCR, and its TCRdb copy is limited to in-frame clones, with some not included. The sample consists of about 97,000 clones, roughly 91% of them appearing once. The material sequenced was peripheral blood, taken on day 0 of AZD1222 vaccination. The receptors shown here come from an adult in good health.

The genes are TRBV2 and TRBJ2-7; D gene ambiguous. CDR1 and CDR2 from the germline V gene are SNHLY and FYNNEI. This CDR3 has 16 amino acids. The V and J ends lost 7 bases and 0 bases respectively, with 19 bases between them. CDR3 sequence: CASIPGVAYSSYEQYF. The CDR3 nucleotides read TGTGCCAGCATCCCTGGGGTGGCATACTCCTCCTACGAGCAGTACTTC.

The V call is TRBV5-1, the J call TRBJ1-1; 9 bases are a match to TRBD1. Germline lookup yields CDR1 SGHRS and CDR2 YFSETQ. The CDR3 has 16 amino acids. V shed 0 bases and J 6 bases; nucleotides not matched to a gene: 9. Here the CDR3 reads CASSLGVDRGRSEAFF. In DNA form, the CDR3 reads TGCGCCAGCAGCTTGGGAGTGGACAGGGGTCGATCTGAAGCTTTCTTT. Filled out from reference TRBV5-1 and TRBJ1-1, the complete variable domain reads KAGVTQTPRYLIKTRGQQVTLSCSPISGHRSVSWYQQTPGQGLQFLFEYFSETQRNKGNFPGRFSGRQFSNSRSEMNVSTLELGDSALYLCASSLGVDRGRSEAFFGQGTRLTVV.

This chain joins TRBV29-1 and TRBJ2-5; 11 positions match TRBD2. V lost 6 bases, J lost 3 bases, and 6 bases stayed unmatched. Germline assignment: CDR1 SQVTM and CDR2 ANQGSEA. The CDR3 consists of 14 residues. In DNA, the CDR3 is TGCAGCGTGGCTACTAGCGGGGGAAAAGAGACCCAGTACTTC. Translating it yields CSVATSGGKETQYF.

The rearrangement joins TRBV11-3 to TRBJ2-3; D is perhaps TRBD1 or TRBD2 (5 bases each). The ends were cut back, 3 bases at V and 2 bases at J, with 9 bases in the middle. The CDR3 loop spans 14 amino acids. Per the germline V gene, CDR1 is SGHNT and CDR2 is YENEEA. In nucleotides, the CDR3 is TGTGCCAGCAGCTTTGGGGGATACACAGATACGCAGTATTTT. Amino acids: CASSFGGYTDTQYF.

V gene TRBV7-2 combines with J gene TRBJ1-1, with TRBD1 as a possible D gene (6 bases). The CDR3 is made up of 15 amino acids. The V end lost 5 bases, the J end lost 3 bases, and 16 bases lay between the germline ends. Germline V gene data show CDR1 as SGHTA and CDR2 as FQGNSA. CDR3 bases: TGTGCCAGCAGCATCCCCCGGGGGCTCGACACTGAAGCTTTCTTT. This codes for CASSIPRGLDTEAFF.

The CDR3 reads CASTTYSGGNTDTQYF. In DNA, the CDR3 is TGTGCCAGCACCACTTATAGCGGGGGAAACACAGATACGCAGTATTTT. This rearrangement joins TRBV9 to TRBJ2-3, with 9 bases aligning to TRBD2. V lost 6 bases to trimming and J lost 2 bases; unmatched junction nucleotides: 10. This CDR3 has 16 amino acids. The V gene's germline CDR1 is SGDLS and CDR2 YYNGEE.

The chain couples TRBV5-1 to TRBJ2-7; 7 bases map to TRBD1. The CDR3 sequence is 15 residues long. V lost 1 base to trimming and J lost 2 bases; unmatched junction nucleotides: 6. Germline CDR1 and CDR2: SGHRS and YFSETQ. CDR3 residues: CASSLSPGQAYEQYF. For the CDR3, the DNA is TGCGCCAGCAGCTTGAGCCCCGGACAGGCCTACGAGCAGTACTTC.

The chain employs TRBV2 and TRBJ1-4; D is ambiguous. Germline V gene lookup returns CDR1 SNHLY and CDR2 FYNNEI. There are 12 residues in the CDR3. V lost 6 bases and J 8 bases, leaving 10 bases between the germline ends. The CDR3 loop is CASSVVIEKLFF. The CDR3 DNA is TGTGCCAGCAGCGTAGTCATCGAAAAACTGTTTTTT.

Note on this clone: Other nucleotide sequences from this sample produce the same CDR3. This rearrangement joins TRBV11-2 to TRBJ2-1, with a weak D call TRBD1 (6 bases). V was shortened by 1 base and J by 1 base, with 8 bases between the two germline ends. CDR3 length: 15 amino acids. Germline-derived CDR1 and CDR2 are SGHAT and FQNNGV. The CDR3 bases are TGTGCCAGCAGCTTAGCAGGGACATCCTACAATGAGCAGTTCTTC. Its protein is CASSLAGTSYNEQFF.

The chain joins TRBV2 to TRBJ1-1; D is undetermined. Per the germline V gene, CDR1 is SNHLY and CDR2 is FYNNEI. The V gene lost 6 bases and the J gene lost 1 base, with 12 bases spanning the gap. The CDR3 length is 14 residues. The CDR3 loop is CASSQTAGNTEAFF. The CDR3 bases are TGTGCCAGCAGCCAAACAGCTGGGAACACTGAAGCTTTCTTT.

The chain carries TRBV9 and TRBJ2-1, with D maybe TRBD1 (5 bases). V lost 6 bases to trimming and J lost 9 bases, with 19 bases between them. Germline loops: CDR1 SGDLS, CDR2 YYNGEE. This CDR3 is 14 amino acids long. CDR3 bases: TGTGCCAGCAATATAGGGCGCGGCCAGGGTGAGCAGTTCTTC. Translation: CASNIGRGQGEQFF.

This sequence joins TRBV10-3 and TRBJ2-1, with unresolved D. Germline loops: CDR1 ENHRY, CDR2 SYGVKD. This CDR3 is built from 15 residues. The V gene lost 1 base and the J gene lost 5 bases, with 12 bases spanning the gap. CDR3 sequence reads: CAISEWLGRHNEQFF. In DNA form, the CDR3 reads TGTGCCATCAGTGAGTGGTTGGGTAGGCACAATGAGCAGTTCTTC.

This rearrangement joins TRBV9 to TRBJ2-5, with TRBD2 matching over 8 bases. The CDR3 has 16 residues. Germline CDR1 reads SGDLS; CDR2 reads YYNGEE. J lost 3 bases, V lost 7 bases, and 14 bases had no gene match. The CDR3 spells CASSRNWGLVEETQYF. The CDR3 DNA sequence: TGTGCCAGCTCCCGTAACTGGGGACTAGTCGAAGAGACCCAGTACTTC.

The V gene is TRBV7-9, the J gene TRBJ2-2; the D gene could be TRBD1 or TRBD2 (6 bases each). CDR3 length equals 17 residues. V lost 0 bases, J lost 4 bases, and 15 bases lay in between. The germline gives CDR1 SEHNR, CDR2 FQNEAQ (reference sequence). Here the CDR3 DNA reads TGTGCCAGCAGCTTAGCGCTAGGGGGGCCCTTCACCGGGGAGCTGTTTTTT. Protein sequence: CASSLALGGPFTGELFF.

The chain links TRBV19 to TRBJ2-6; the D is unclear. The germline V gene has CDR1 LNHDA and CDR2 SQIVND (reference sequence). The CDR3 runs to 15 residues. Trimming removed 0 bases at V and 2 bases at J, with 5 bases between. In DNA form, the CDR3 reads TGTGCCAGTAGTATAGACCTTCCTGGGGCCAACGTCCTGACTTTC. Its translation is CASSIDLPGANVLTF.

This chain uses TRBV6-2 or TRBV6-3 with TRBJ1-4; D unclear. The germline V gene has CDR1 MNHEY and CDR2 SVGEGT. V shed 2 bases and J shed 6 bases, with 16 bases lying between them. The CDR3 is made up of 16 amino acids. This chain's CDR3 is CASSYEGRADYEKLFF. CDR3 nucleotide sequence: TGTGCCAGCAGTTACGAAGGGCGGGCGGATTATGAAAAACTGTTTTTT.

The chain has TRBV10-3 and TRBJ1-2; TRBD1 is a possible D gene (5 bases). The V gene's germline CDR1 is ENHRY and CDR2 SYGVKD. The CDR3 is made up of 12 amino acids. With 8 bases removed from V and 4 bases from J, the gap between germline ends came to 11 bases. The CDR3 DNA is TGTGCCATCGGGGCTATTAGCTATGGCTACACCTTC. This encodes CAIGAISYGYTF.

V gene TRBV10-3 combines with J gene TRBJ2-3; a possible D gene is TRBD1 (7 bases). Germline V gene sequence: CDR1 ENHRY, CDR2 SYGVKD. Deletions cut 8 bases from V and 1 base from J, with 13 bases between. This CDR3 region has 14 residues. The CDR3 protein is CAIGGTVRTDTQYF. In DNA, the CDR3 is TGTGCCATCGGAGGGACAGTCCGCACAGATACGCAGTATTTT.

The chain employs TRBV11-2 and TRBJ2-5, with TRBD2 identical over 7 bases. The CDR3 totals 14 residues. Trimming removed 5 bases from V and 5 bases from J; junction bases left unmatched: 8. Germline V CDR1 and CDR2: SGHAT, FQNNGV. As DNA, the CDR3 is TGTGCCAGCAGCCCCTGGGGGGGTTGGGAGACCCAGTACTTC. It specifies CASSPWGGWETQYF.

This chain joins TRBV19 and TRBJ1-5; D is undetermined. The CDR3 has 14 residues. The V and J ends lost 1 base and 3 bases respectively, with 7 bases between them. Germline V gene data show CDR1 as LNHDA and CDR2 as SQIVND (reference sequence). The CDR3, as DNA: TGTGCCAGTAGTATAGTATTGGACAATCAGCCCCAGCATTTT. It translates to CASSIVLDNQPQHF.